This T cell receptor beta chain is drawn from a study of blood T cell repertoires in COVID-19. The wider study: Sample material is recorded as cDNA or gDNA derived from T cells, B-cell-depleted T cells, or PBMCs.

The data were produced by immunoSEQ multiplex PCR, yet TCRdb's version contains in-frame clones alone and is incomplete. The sample yields approximately 20,000 clones, approximately 91% seen once. Germline CDR1 reads KGHDR; CDR2 reads SFDVKD. The CDR3 is made up of 12 amino acids. Trimming shortened V by 6 bases and J by 4 bases, and 8 bases separated the two germline ends. The sequence was obtained from a human donor in a cohort sampled during active COVID-19. The rearrangement links TRBV24-1 to TRBJ2-5; D is unresolved. Sequencing was carried out using peripheral blood. The CDR3, as DNA: TGTGCCACCAGTAACCCCGGAGAGACCCAGTACTTC. Its protein product is CATSNPGETQYF.